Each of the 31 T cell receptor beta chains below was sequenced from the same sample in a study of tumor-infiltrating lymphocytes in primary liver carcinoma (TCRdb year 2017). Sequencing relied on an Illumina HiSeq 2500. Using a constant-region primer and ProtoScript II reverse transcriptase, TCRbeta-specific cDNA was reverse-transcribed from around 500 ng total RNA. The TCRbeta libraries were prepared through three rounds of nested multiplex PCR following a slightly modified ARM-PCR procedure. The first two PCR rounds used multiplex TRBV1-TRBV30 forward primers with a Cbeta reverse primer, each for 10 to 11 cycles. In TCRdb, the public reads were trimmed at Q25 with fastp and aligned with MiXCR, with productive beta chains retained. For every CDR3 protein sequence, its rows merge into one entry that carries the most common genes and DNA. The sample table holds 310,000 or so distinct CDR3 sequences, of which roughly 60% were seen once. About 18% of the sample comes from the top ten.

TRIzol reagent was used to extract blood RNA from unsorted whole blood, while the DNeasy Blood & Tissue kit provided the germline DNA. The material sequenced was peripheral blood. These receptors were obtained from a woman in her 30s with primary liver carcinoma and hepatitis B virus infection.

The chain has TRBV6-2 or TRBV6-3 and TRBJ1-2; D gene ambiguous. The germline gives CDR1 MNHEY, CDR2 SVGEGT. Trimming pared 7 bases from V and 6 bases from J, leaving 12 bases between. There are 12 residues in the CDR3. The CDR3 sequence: CASTRSRHGYTF. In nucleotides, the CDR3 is TGTGCCAGCACCAGGTCCAGGCATGGCTACACCTTC.

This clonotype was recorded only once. The chain's CDR3 is CASSYSGGCSTDTQYF. The CDR3 DNA sequence: TGTGCCAGCAGTTACTCTGGTGGGTGTAGCACAGATACGCAGTATTTT. This chain connects TRBV6-5 to TRBJ2-3; D uncertain. The V and J ends lost 0 bases and 0 bases respectively, with 10 bases between them. Germline CDR1 MNHEY, CDR2 SVGAGI. The CDR3 extends over 16 amino acids.

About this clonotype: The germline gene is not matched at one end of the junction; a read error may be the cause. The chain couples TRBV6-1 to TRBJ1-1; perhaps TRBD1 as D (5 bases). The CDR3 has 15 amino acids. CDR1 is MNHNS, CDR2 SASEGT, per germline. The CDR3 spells CASVARGRLNTEAFF. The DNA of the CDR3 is TGTGCCAGCGTAGCGAGGGGCAGGCTGAACACCGAAGCTTTCTTT.

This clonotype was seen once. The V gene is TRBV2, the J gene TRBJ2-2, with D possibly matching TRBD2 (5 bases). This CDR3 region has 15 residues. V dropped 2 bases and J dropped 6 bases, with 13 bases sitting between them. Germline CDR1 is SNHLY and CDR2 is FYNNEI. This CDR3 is CASSETGQRAGELFF. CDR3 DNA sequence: TGTGCCAGCAGTGAAACGGGCCAGAGGGCCGGGGAGCTGTTTTTT.

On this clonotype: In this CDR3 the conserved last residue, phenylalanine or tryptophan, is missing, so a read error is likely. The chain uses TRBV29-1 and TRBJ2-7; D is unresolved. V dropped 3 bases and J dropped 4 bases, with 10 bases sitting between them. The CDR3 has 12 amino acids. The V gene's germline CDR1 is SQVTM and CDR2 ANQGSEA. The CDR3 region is CSVEDGRYEQYS. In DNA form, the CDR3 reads TGCAGCGTTGAGGACGGTCGGTACGAGCAGTACTCC.

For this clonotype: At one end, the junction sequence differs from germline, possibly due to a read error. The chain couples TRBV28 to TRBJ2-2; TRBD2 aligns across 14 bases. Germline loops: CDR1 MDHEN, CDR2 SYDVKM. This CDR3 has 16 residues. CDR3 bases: TGTGCCGGCAGGGGGACTAGCGGGAGAGATACCGGGGAGCTGTTTTTT. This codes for CAGRGTSGRDTGELFF.

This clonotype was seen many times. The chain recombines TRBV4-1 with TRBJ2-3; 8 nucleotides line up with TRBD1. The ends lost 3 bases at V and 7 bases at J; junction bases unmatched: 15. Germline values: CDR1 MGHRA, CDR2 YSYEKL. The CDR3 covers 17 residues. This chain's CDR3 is CASSHHTRTGKSNTQYF. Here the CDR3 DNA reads TGCGCCAGCAGCCACCATACTCGGACAGGGAAATCGAATACGCAGTATTTT.

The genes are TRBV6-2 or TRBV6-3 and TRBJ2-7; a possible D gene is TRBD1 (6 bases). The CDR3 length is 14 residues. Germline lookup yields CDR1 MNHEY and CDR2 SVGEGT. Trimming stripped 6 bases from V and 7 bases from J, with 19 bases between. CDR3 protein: CASSEDRFVQEQYF. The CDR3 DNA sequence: TGTGCCAGCAGCGAGGACAGATTCGTCCAAGAGCAGTACTTC.

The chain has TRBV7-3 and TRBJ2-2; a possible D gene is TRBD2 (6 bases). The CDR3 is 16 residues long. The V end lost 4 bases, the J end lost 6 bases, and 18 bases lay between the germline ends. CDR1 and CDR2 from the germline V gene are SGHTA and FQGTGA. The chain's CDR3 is CASSSRLTGEAGELFF. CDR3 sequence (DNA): TGTGCCAGCAGCTCCAGACTAACGGGAGAGGCCGGGGAGCTGTTTTTT.

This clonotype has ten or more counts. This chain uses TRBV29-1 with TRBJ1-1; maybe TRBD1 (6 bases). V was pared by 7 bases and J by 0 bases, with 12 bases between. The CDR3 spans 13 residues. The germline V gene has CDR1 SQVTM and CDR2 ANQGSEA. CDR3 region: CSGAQGMNTEAFF. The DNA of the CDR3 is TGCAGCGGAGCACAGGGAATGAACACTGAAGCTTTCTTT.

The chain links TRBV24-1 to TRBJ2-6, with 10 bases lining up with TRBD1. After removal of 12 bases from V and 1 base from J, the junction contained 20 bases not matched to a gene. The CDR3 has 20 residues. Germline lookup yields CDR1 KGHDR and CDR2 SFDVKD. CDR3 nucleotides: TGTGCCGCCCAAATCCATATTGGGACAGGGGATAGGTCTGGGGCCAACGTCCTGACTTTC. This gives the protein CAAQIHIGTGDRSGANVLTF.

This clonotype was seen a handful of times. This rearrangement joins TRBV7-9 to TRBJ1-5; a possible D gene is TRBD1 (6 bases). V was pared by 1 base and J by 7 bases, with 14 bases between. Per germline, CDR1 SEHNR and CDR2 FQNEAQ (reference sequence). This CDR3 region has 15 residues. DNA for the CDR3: TGTGCCAGCAGCTTAGACCGGGGGGCAGAGCAGCCCCAGCATTTT. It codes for CASSLDRGAEQPQHF.

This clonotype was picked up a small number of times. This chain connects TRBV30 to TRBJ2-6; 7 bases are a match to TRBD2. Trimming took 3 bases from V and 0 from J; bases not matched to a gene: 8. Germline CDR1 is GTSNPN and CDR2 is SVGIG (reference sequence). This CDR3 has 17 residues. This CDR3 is CAWRAGSARSGANVLTF. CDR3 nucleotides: TGTGCCTGGAGAGCGGGGTCAGCCCGCTCTGGGGCCAACGTCCTGACTTTC. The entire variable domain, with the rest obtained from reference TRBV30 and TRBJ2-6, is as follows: SQTIHQWPATLVQPVGSPLSLECTVEGTSNPNLYWYRQAAGRGLQLLFYSVGIGQISSEVPQNLSASRPQDRQFILSSKKLLLSDSGFYLCAWRAGSARSGANVLTFGAGSRLTVL.

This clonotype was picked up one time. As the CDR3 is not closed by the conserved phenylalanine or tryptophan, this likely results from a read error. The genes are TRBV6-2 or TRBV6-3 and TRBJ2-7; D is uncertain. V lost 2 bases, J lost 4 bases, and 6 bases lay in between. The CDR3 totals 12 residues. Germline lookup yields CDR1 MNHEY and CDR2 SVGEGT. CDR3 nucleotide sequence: TGTGCCAGCAGTTACGCTCAATACGAGCAGTACTCC. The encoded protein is CASSYAQYEQYS.

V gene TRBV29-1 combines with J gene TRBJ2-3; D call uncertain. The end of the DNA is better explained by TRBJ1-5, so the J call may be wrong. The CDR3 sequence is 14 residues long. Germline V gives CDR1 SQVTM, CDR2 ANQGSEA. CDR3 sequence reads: CSVALARSTDTQHF. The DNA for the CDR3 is TGCAGCGTTGCCCTAGCGCGTAGCACAGATACGCAGCATTTT.

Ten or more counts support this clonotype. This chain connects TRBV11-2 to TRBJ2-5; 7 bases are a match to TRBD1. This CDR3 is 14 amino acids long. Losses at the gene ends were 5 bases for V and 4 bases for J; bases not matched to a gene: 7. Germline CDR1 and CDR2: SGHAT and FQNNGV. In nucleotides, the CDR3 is TGTGCCAGCAGCATGGGACAGAGAGGAGAGACCCAGTACTTC. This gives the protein CASSMGQRGETQYF.

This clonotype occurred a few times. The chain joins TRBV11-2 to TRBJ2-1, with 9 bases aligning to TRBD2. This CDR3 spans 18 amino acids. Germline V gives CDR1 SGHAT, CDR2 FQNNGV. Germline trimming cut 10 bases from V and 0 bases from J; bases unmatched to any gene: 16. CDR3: CANTQGGLAGSSYNEQFF. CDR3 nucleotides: TGTGCCAACACCCAAGGGGGCCTAGCGGGAAGCTCCTACAATGAGCAGTTCTTC.

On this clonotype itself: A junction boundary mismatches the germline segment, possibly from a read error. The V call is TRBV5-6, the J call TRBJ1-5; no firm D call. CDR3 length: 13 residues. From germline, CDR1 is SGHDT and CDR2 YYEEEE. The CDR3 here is CTSSRSPNQPQHF. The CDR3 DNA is TGTACCAGCAGCAGGAGCCCCAATCAGCCCCAGCATTTT. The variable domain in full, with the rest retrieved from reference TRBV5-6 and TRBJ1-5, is DAGVTQSPTHLIKTRGQQVTLRCSPKSGHDTVSWYQQALGQGPQFIFQYYEEEERQRGNFPDRFSGHQFPNYSSELNVNALLLGDSALYLCTSSRSPNQPQHFGDGTRLSIL.

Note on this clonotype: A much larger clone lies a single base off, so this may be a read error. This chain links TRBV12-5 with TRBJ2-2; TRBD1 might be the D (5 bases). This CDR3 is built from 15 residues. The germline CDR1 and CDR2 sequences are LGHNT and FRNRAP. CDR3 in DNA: TGTGCTAGTGGCCCACGGTCAGGGCACACCAGGGAGCTGTTTTTT. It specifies CASGPRSGHTRELFF.

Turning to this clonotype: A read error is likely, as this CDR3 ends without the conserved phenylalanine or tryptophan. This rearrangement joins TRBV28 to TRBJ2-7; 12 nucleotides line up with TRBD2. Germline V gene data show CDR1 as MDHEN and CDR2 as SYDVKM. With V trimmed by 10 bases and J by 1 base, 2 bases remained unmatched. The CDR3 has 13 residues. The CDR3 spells CATTSGGSYEQYL. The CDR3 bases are TGTGCCACAACTAGCGGGGGGTCCTACGAGCAGTACTTA.

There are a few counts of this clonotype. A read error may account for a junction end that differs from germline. The CDR3 protein is CASSQGTSDQGTQYF. The CDR3 coding sequence is TGTGCCAGCAGCCAAGGGACTAGCGACCAAGGGACCCAGTACTTC. The gene calls are TRBV4-2 and TRBJ2-5; TRBD2 matches 9 bases. The CDR3 is made up of 15 amino acids. Per germline, CDR1 LGHNA and CDR2 YNFKEQ.

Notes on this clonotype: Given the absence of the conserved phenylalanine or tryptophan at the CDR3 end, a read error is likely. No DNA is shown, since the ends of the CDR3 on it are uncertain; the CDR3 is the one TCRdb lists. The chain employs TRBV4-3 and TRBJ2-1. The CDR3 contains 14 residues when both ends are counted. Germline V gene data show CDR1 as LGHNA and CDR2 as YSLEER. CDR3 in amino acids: CASSHTELVNEEFV.

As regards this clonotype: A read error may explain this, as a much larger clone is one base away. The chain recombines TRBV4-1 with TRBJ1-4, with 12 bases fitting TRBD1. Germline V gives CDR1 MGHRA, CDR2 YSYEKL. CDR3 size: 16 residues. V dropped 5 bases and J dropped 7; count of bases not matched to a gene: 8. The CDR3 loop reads CASSARDRGRGEKLFF. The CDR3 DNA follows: TGCGCCAGCAGCGCCCGGGACAGGGGGCGCGGTGAAAAACTGTTTTTT.

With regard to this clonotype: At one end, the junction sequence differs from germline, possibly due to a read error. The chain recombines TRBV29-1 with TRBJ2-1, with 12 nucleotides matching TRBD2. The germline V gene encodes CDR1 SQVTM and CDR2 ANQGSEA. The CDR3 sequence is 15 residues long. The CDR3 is CIVEFLAGGRNEQFF. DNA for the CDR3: TGTATCGTTGAATTCCTAGCGGGAGGGAGGAATGAGCAGTTCTTC.

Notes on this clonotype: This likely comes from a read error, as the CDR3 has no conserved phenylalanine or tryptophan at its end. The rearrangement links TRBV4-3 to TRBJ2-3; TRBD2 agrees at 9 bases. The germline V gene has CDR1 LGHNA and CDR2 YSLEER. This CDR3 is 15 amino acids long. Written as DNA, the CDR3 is TGCGCCGGCAGCCAGGCCGGGACTAGCATAGATACGCAGTATCTT. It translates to CAGSQAGTSIDTQYL.

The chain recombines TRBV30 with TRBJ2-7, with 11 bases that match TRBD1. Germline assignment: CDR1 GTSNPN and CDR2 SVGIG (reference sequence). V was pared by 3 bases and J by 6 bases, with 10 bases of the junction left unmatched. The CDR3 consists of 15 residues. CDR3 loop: CAWSGLMGQGVEQYF. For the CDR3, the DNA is TGTGCCTGGAGCGGACTTATGGGACAGGGGGTCGAGCAGTACTTC.

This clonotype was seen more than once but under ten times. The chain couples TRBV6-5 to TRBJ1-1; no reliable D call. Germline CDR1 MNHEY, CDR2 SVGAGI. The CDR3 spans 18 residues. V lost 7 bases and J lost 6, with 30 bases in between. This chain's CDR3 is CASNGRVLAGWRDPEAFF. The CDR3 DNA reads TGTGCCAGCAATGGGAGGGTCCTCGCGGGGTGGAGAGACCCTGAAGCTTTCTTT.

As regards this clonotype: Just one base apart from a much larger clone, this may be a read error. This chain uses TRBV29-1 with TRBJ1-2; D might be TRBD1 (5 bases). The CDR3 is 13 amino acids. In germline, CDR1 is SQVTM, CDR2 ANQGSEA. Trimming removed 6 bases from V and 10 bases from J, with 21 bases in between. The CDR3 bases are TGCAGCGTAAGAGGGACCGGCACGAATGACTACACCTTC. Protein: CSVRGTGTNDYTF.

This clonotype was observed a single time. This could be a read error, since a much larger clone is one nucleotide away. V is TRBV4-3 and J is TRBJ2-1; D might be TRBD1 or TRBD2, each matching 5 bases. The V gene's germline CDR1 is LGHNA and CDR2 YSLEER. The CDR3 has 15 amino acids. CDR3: CVSSLGVGPLNEQFF. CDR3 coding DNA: TGCGTCAGCAGCCTGGGGGTCGGTCCCTTGAATGAGCAGTTCTTC.

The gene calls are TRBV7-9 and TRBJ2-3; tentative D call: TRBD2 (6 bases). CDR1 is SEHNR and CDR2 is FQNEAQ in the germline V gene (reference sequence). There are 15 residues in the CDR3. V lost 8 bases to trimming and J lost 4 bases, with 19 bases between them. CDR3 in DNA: TGTGCCAGCGGAACCGGGAGCGGACGCTCAGATACGCAGTATTTT. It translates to CASGTGSGRSDTQYF.

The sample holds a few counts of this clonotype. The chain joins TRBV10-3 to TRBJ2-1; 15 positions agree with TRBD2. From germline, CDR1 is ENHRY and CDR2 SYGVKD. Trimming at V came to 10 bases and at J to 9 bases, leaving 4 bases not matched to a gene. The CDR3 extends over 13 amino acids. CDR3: CATGLAGGSEQFF. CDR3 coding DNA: TGTGCCACTGGACTAGCGGGAGGGAGTGAGCAGTTCTTC.